This entry lists 10 T cell receptor beta chains sequenced from one sample in a study of CD4 T cells in lung cancer. TCRdb keeps only in-frame clones here, not all; method: immunoSEQ multiplex PCR. The sample lists more than 200 clones, around 91% occurring once. Mutant 27-mer peptides stimulated the PBMCs for 10 to 15 days before restimulation with peptide-pulsed autologous B cells. After restimulation with peptide-pulsed B cells, live T cells secreting IFNgamma were sorted. For roughly 14 to 22 days, sorted cells were expanded at around 3 or 10 per well. These receptors have no identified antigens. Sequencing used a CD4+ T cell line or clone grown in culture. Every receptor here comes from a woman between 55 and 75 years old with non-small cell lung cancer. Some clones in this sample may be carry-over from other donors' samples.

J is TRBJ1-4 and V is TRBV10-3; the match to TRBD1 covers 9 bases. CDR3 length: 15 residues. CDR1 ENHRY and CDR2 SYGVKD come from the germline V gene. The J segment lost 8 bases and the V segment lost 3 bases, leaving 7 bases of the junction unmatched. CDR3 protein: CAISDPGQGLEKLFF. As DNA, the CDR3 is TGTGCCATCAGTGATCCAGGACAGGGGTTAGAAAAACTGTTTTTT.

The V call is TRBV18, the J call TRBJ2-7; 10 positions agree with TRBD2. V lost 3 bases and J lost 1; bases outside the gene matches: 3. Germline CDR1 reads KGHSH; CDR2 reads LQKENI. The CDR3 has 15 residues. The CDR3 here is CASSPGLAESYEQYF. The CDR3 coding sequence is TGTGCCAGCTCACCCGGACTAGCGGAATCCTACGAGCAGTACTTC.

The chain is built from TRBV7-9 and TRBJ1-1; D is uncertain. Germline V gene sequence: CDR1 SEHNR, CDR2 FQNEAQ (reference sequence). The CDR3 spans 15 residues. V was pared by 1 base and J by 1 base, with 10 bases between. For the CDR3, the DNA is TGTGCCAGCAGCTTAGGATACAACCCGAACACTGAAGCTTTCTTT. Translated, it gives CASSLGYNPNTEAFF.

The chain has TRBV2 and TRBJ1-2, with D perhaps matching TRBD1 (6 bases). Germline loops: CDR1 SNHLY, CDR2 FYNNEI. Trimming left V 6 bases short and J 3 bases short, with 11 bases between. The CDR3 runs to 13 residues. This CDR3 is CASSRDIDYGYTF. The DNA for the CDR3 is TGTGCCAGCAGCCGGGACATTGACTATGGCTACACCTTC. The full variable domain, rest sourced from reference TRBV2 and TRBJ1-2, is EPEVTQTPSHQVTQMGQEVILRCVPISNHLYFYWYRQILGQKVEFLVSFYNNEISEKSEIFDDQFSVERPDGSNFTLKIRSTKLEDSAMYFCASSRDIDYGYTFGSGTRLTVV.

This clone appeared a single time. The chain combines TRBV2 with TRBJ1-2; maybe TRBD1 (6 bases). The CDR3 sequence is 14 residues long. V was pared by 7 bases and J by 3 bases, with 15 bases between. Germline CDR1 and CDR2: SNHLY and FYNNEI. This CDR3 is CASTSGGPHYGYTF. In DNA, the CDR3 is TGTGCCAGCACCTCGGGGGGGCCCCACTATGGCTACACCTTC.

The chain has TRBV6-5 and TRBJ1-1; D is ambiguous. The germline V gene encodes CDR1 MNHEY and CDR2 SVGAGI. V was clipped by 3 bases and J by 0 bases, with 11 bases between them. The CDR3 sequence is 15 residues long. In nucleotides, the CDR3 is TGTGCCAGCAGTTATAGGATCGGGGTGAACACTGAAGCTTTCTTT. Translation: CASSYRIGVNTEAFF.

The rearrangement joins TRBV29-1 to TRBJ2-2, with TRBD2 matching 10 bases. The germline gives CDR1 SQVTM, CDR2 ANQGSEA. Trimming cost V 7 bases and J 2 bases; bases outside gene matches: 7. The CDR3 runs 15 residues. The CDR3 reads CSATLAGENTGELFF. In nucleotides, the CDR3 is TGCAGCGCCACTCTAGCGGGGGAAAACACCGGGGAGCTGTTTTTT.

This chain joins TRBV19 and TRBJ1-2; perhaps TRBD1 as D (6 bases). The V end was cut by 6 bases, the J end by 7 bases, with 18 bases between. The germline V gene encodes CDR1 LNHDA and CDR2 SQIVND (reference sequence). The CDR3 has 14 amino acids. The CDR3 here is CASSEQGMVGGYTF. CDR3 nucleotides: TGTGCCAGTAGCGAACAGGGAATGGTCGGTGGCTACACCTTC.

This chain joins TRBV5-4 and TRBJ2-1; 8 bases agree with TRBD1. The CDR3 contains 14 residues. Looked up from germline, CDR1 is SGHNT and CDR2 is YYREEE (reference sequence). With V trimmed by 7 bases and J by 10 bases, 13 bases remained unmatched. The CDR3 sequence: CASEGSSGGVEQFF. The CDR3, as DNA: TGTGCCAGCGAGGGGTCTTCAGGGGGCGTGGAGCAGTTCTTC.

The CDR3 spells CASSVVSEAYNEQFF. In nucleotides, the CDR3 is TGTGCCAGCAGCGTAGTTAGCGAGGCCTACAATGAGCAGTTCTTC. The chain carries TRBV9 and TRBJ2-1; D is perhaps TRBD2 (5 bases). The V gene lost 0 bases and the J gene lost 2 bases, with 9 bases spanning the gap. CDR1 is SGDLS, CDR2 YYNGEE, per germline. The length of the CDR3 is 15 residues.